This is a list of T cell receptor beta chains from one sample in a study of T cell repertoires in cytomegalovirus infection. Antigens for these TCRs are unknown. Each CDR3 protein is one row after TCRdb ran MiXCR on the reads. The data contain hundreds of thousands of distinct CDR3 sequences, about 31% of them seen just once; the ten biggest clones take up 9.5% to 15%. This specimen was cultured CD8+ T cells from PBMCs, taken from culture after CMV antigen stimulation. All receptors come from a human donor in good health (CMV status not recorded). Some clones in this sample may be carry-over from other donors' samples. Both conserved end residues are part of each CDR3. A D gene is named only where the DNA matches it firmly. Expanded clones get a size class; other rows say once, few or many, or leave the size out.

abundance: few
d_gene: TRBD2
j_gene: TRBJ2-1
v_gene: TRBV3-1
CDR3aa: CASSQDLAGGTYNEQFF
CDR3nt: TGTGCCAGCAGCCAAGATTTAGCGGGGGGTACCTACAATGAGCAGTTCTTC

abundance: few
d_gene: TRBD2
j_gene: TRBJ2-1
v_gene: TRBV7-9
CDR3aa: CASSLRSGGTPGNEQFF
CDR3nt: TGTGCCAGCAGCTTAAGGTCGGGGGGGACCCCTGGCAATGAGCAGTTCTTC

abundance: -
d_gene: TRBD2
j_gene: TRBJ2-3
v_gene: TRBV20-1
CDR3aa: CSASLLPGLAGGKDTQYF
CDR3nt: TGCAGTGCTAGCCTCCTTCCGGGACTAGCGGGGGGAAAAGATACGCAGTATTTT

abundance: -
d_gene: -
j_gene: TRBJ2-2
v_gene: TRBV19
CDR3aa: CASIQATGELFF
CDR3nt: TGTGCCAGTATTCAAGCTACCGGGGAGCTGTTTTTT

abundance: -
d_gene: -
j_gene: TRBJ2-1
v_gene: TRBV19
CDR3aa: CASSPGGPGEQFF
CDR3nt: TGTGCCAGTAGTCCGGGGGGCCCCGGTGAGCAGTTCTTC

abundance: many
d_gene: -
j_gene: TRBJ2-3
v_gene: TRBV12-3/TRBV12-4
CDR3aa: CASSATHTQYF
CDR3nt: TGTGCCAGCAGTGCGACACATACGCAGTATTTT

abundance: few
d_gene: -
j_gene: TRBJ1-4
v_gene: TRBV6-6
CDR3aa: CASSYSPLSPATNEKLFF
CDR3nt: TGTGCCAGCAGTTACTCCCCTCTCTCCCCTGCAACTAATGAAAAACTGTTTTTT

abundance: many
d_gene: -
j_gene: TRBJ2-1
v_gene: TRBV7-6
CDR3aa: CASSLYRVGDEQFF
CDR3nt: TGTGCCAGCAGCTTATATAGGGTTGGCGATGAGCAGTTCTTC

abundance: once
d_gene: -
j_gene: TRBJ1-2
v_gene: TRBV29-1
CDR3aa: CSVEEMRIYGYTF
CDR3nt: TGCAGCGTTGAAGAAATGAGGATATATGGCTACACCTTC

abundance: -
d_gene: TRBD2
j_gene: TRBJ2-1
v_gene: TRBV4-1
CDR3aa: CASSQAASGGYNEQFF
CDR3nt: TGCGCCAGCAGCCAAGCAGCTAGCGGGGGCTACAATGAGCAGTTCTTC

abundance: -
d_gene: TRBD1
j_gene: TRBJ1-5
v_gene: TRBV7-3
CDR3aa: CASSLTGQGARNQPQHF
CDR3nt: TGTGCCAGCAGCTTAACCGGACAGGGGGCAAGAAATCAGCCCCAGCATTTT

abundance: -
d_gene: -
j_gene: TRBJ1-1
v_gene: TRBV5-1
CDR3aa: CASILGILEAFF
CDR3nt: TGCGCCAGCATCCTGGGGATACTAGAAGCTTTCTTT

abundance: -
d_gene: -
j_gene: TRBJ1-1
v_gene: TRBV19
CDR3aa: CATRWEGVTEAFF
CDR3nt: TGTGCCACCCGCTGGGAGGGGGTGACTGAAGCTTTCTTT

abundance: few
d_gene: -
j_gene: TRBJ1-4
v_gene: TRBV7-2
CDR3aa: CAITTDSVDEKLFF
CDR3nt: TGTGCCATCACGACGGACAGCGTTGATGAAAAACTGTTTTTT

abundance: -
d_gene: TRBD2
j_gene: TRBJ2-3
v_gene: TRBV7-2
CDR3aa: CANSHSGGAGDTQYF
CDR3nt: TGTGCCAACAGCCACAGCGGGGGGGCAGGGGATACGCAGTATTTT

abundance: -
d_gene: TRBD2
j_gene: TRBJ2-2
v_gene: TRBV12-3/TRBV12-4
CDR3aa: CASSLERGLVGELFF
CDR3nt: TGTGCCAGCAGTTTAGAGCGGGGGCTGGTCGGGGAGCTGTTTTTT

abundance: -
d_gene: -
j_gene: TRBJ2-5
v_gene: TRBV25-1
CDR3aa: CASSEYFGETQYF
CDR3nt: -

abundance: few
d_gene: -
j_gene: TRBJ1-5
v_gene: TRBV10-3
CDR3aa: CAISDRDNSNQPQHF
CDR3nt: TGTGCCATCAGTGACCGGGACAATAGCAATCAGCCCCAGCATTTT

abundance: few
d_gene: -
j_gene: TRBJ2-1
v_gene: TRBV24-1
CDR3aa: CATSDLAQSEQFF
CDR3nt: TGTGCCACCAGTGATTTGGCCCAGTCTGAGCAGTTCTTC

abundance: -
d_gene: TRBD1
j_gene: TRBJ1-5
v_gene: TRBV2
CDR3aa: CASGPQGVDQPQHF
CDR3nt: TGTGCCAGCGGTCCACAGGGGGTCGATCAGCCCCAGCATTTT

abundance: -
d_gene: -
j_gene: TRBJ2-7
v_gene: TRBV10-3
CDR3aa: CAIRRGDYEQYF
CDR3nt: TGTGCCATCAGACGTGGAGACTACGAGCAGTACTTC